The present T cell receptor beta chain was sequenced within a study of response to subunit inactivated influenza vaccine. Study conclusions and caveats: Authors suggested few new T cells are recruited by each seasonal influenza vaccination.

In TCRdb, the RT-PCR reads were re-called with MiXCR into one record per CDR3 protein. The profile shows fewer than 600,000 distinct CDR3 sequences, approximately 7.3% of them singletons. Germline V gene sequence: CDR1 MNHEY, CDR2 SMNVEV (reference sequence). The CDR3 has 14 amino acids. Between the trimmed V and J ends, which lost 5 bases and 10 bases, there was a span of 15 bases. Note on this clonotype: No antigen is known for it.

The clonotype was recovered from a man aged 45 to 75 who received an inactivated influenza vaccine. This chain links TRBV27 with TRBJ1-6; D is unclear. Sequences were derived from PBMCs from blood, sampled roughly 24 months after vaccination. The CDR3 is CASSPVRMRSPLHF. The CDR3, as DNA: TGTGCCAGCAGTCCAGTACGAATGCGCTCACCCCTCCACTTT.